The T cell receptor beta chain described here comes from a study of T cell repertoires in cytomegalovirus infection. Looking at the study overall: A matching HLA type, together with CMV infection, was signaled by public TCR beta signatures.

Findings of the study overall: What dominated the ex vivo response were HLA-C-restricted CMV-specific TCR beta clonotypes. Of the TCR beta families, the public ones yielded a cumulative frequency that identified carriers of CMV plus the relevant HLA.

With 6 bases removed from V and 8 bases from J, the gap between germline ends came to 13 bases. Germline CDR1 and CDR2: MNHEY and SMNVEV (reference sequence). The CDR3 contains 12 residues. TCRdb recomputed calls from the reads with MiXCR, one row per CDR3 protein. This sample has 230,000 or so distinct CDR3 sequences, with about 15% found just once. This clonotype has at least ten counts. Its target is not known. Material for sequencing was CD8+ T cells from PBMCs. The sequence derives from a human donor in good health (CMV status not recorded). Some clones in this sample may be carry-over from other donors' samples. The rearrangement joins TRBV27 to TRBJ1-1; perhaps TRBD1 as D (6 bases). Written as DNA, the CDR3 is TGTGCCAGCAGGGGGTGGGGGGCCGAAGCTTTCTTT. Its translation: CASRGWGAEAFF.